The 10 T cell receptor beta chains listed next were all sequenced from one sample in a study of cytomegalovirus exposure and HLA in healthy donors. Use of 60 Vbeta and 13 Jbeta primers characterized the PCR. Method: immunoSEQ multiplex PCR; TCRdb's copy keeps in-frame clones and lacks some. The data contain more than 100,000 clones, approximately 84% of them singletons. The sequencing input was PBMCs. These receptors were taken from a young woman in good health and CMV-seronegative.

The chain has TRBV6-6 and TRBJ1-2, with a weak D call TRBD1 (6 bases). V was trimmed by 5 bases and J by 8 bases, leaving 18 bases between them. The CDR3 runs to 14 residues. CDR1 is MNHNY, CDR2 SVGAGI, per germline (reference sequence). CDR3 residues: CASSHRDTVGGYTF. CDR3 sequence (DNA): TGTGCCAGCAGTCACCGGGACACCGTTGGGGGCTACACCTTC.

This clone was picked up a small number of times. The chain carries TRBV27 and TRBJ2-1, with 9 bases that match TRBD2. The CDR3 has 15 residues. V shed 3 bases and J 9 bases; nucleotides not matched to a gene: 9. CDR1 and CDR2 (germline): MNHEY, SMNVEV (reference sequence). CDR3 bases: TGTGCCAGCAGTTTCGTAGCGGGAGCCCGACTTGAGCAGTTCTTC. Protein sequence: CASSFVAGARLEQFF.

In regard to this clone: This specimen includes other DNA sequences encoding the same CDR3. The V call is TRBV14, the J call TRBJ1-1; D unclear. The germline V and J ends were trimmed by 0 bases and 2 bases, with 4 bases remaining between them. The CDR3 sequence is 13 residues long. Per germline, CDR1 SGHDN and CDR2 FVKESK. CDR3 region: CASSQDSNTEAFF. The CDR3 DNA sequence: TGTGCCAGCAGCCAAGATAGTAACACTGAAGCTTTCTTT. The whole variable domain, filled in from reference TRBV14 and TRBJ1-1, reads EAGVTQFPSHSVIEKGQTVTLRCDPISGHDNLYWYRRVMGKEIKFLLHFVKESKQDESGMPNNRFLAERTGGTYSTLKVQPAELEDSGVYFCASSQDSNTEAFFGQGTRLTVV.

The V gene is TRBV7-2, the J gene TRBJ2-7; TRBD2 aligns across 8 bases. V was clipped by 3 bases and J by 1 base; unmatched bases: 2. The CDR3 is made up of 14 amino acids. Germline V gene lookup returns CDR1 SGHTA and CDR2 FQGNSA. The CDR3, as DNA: TGTGCCAGCAGCTTTAGCGGGATGTCCTACGAGCAGTACTTC. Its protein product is CASSFSGMSYEQYF.

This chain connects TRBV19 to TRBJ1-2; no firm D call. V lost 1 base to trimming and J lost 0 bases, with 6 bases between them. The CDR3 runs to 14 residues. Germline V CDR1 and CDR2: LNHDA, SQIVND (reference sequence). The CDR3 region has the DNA TGTGCCAGTAGTATAGGGGCCACTAACTATGGCTACACCTTC. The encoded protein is CASSIGATNYGYTF. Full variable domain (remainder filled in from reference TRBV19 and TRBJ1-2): DGGITQSPKYLFRKEGQNVTLSCEQNLNHDAMYWYRQDPGQGLRLIYYSQIVNDFQKGDIAEGYSVSREKKESFPLTVTSAQKNPTAFYLCASSIGATNYGYTFGSGTRLTVV.

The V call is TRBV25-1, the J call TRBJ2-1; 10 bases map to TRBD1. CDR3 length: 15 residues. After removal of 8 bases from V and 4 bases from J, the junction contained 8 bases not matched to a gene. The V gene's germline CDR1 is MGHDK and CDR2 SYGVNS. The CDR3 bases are TGTGCCAGCGGCCCGACAGGGGGCAGTTACAATGAGCAGTTCTTC. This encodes CASGPTGGSYNEQFF.

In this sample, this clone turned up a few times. CDR3 sequence (DNA): TGCAGCGTCGGACAGGGGGCCTATGGCTACACCTTC. This sequence encodes CSVGQGAYGYTF. V and J are TRBV29-1 and TRBJ1-2, with 11 bases that match TRBD1. Germline CDR1 SQVTM, CDR2 ANQGSEA. V lost 6 bases and J lost 4; bases outside the gene matches: 1. CDR3 length: 12 residues.

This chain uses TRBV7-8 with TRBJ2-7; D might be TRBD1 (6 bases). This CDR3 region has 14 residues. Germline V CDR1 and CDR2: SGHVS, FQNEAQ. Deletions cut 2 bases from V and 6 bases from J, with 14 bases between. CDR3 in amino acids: CASSLSRGLGEQYF. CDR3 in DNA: TGTGCCAGCAGCTTAAGCAGGGGTTTAGGCGAGCAGTACTTC.

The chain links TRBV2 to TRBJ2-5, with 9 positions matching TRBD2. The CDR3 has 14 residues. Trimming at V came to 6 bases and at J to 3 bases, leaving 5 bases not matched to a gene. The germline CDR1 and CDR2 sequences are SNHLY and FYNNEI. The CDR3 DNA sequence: TGTGCCAGCAGCTGGGGCGGGAGGGAAGAGACCCAGTACTTC. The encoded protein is CASSWGGREETQYF.

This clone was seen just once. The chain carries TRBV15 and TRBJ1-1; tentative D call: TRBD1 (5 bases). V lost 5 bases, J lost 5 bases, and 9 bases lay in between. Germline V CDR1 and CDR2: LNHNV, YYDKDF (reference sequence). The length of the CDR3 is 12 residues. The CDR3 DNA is TGTGCCACCAGCCCAGGGTCAACTGAAGCTTTCTTT. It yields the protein CATSPGSTEAFF.